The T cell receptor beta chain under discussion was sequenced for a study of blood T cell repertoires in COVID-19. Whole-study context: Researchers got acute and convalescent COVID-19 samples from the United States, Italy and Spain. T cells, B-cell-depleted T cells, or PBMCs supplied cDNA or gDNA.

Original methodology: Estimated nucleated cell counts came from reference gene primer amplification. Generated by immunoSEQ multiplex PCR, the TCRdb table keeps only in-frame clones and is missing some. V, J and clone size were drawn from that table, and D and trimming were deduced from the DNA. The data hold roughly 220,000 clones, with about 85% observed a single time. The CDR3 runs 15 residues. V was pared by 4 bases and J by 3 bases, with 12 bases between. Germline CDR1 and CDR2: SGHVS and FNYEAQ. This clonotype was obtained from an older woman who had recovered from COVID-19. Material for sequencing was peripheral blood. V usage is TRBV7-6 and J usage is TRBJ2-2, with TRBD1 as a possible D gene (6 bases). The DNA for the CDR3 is TGTGCCAGCAGCTCCCGACAGGTTTACACCGGGGAGCTGTTTTTT. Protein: CASSSRQVYTGELFF.